This TCR beta chain came from a study of molecular identifiers for immune sequencing clone quantification. TCRdb reprocessed the PCR reads via MiXCR and lists one record per CDR3 protein. Of around 460,000 distinct CDR3 sequences in the sample, over 20% were seen once. There are a few counts of this clonotype. Trimming took 3 bases from V and 9 from J, leaving 18 bases between them. CDR1 LGHNA and CDR2 YSLEER come from the germline V gene. The CDR3 spans 15 residues. This TCR was sampled from a human donor in good health. Some libraries in this study had Jurkat cell RNA spiked in. The material sequenced was naive CD8+ T cells from blood, with Jurkat cell RNA spiked in. Subset given: FACS-sorted CD8+CD4-CCR7+CD45RA+ naive T cells. The V and J genes are TRBV4-3 and TRBJ2-1; tentatively, D is TRBD2 (7 bases). DNA of the CDR3: TGCGCCAGCAGCCACGCTAGGGGGAGGGACTTTGAGCAGTTCTTC. It yields the protein CASSHARGRDFEQFF.